Following are 25 T cell receptor beta chains from one sample sequenced in a study of CD8 T cells in Susac syndrome. Reverse transcription of roughly 0.5 to 1 ug RNA was carried out with random hexamers. TCRdb re-called the immunoSEQ multiplex PCR reads through MiXCR, storing one row per CDR3 protein. Of under 150,000 distinct CDR3 sequences listed, around 91% are singletons. The sample consisted of CD8+ T cells from PBMCs. The receptors originated from a human donor with multiple sclerosis.

In DNA form, the CDR3 reads TGTGCCAGCAGTCCCAGGAATGAAAACATTCAGTACTTC. It specifies CASSPRNENIQYF. The chain couples TRBV5-6 to TRBJ2-4; D remains ambiguous. Germline V CDR1 and CDR2: SGHDT, YYEEEE. The length of the CDR3 is 13 residues. V was clipped by 5 bases and J by 5 bases, with 11 bases between them.

This clonotype was recorded once. V is TRBV28 and J is TRBJ2-2; D perhaps matches TRBD2 (5 bases). The length of the CDR3 is 15 residues. The V end lost 2 bases, the J end lost 7 bases, and 14 bases lay between the germline ends. Germline V gene sequence: CDR1 MDHEN, CDR2 SYDVKM. For the CDR3, the DNA is TGTGCCAGCAGTTTAATAAGGGAGACTGGCGGGGAGCTGTTTTTT. This translates into CASSLIRETGGELFF.

This sequence joins TRBV12-3 or TRBV12-4 and TRBJ2-2; no firm D call. There are 12 residues in the CDR3. Trimming removed 2 bases at V and 6 bases at J, with 4 bases between. CDR3 coding DNA: TGTGCCAGCAGTTTAAAGGCCGGGGAGCTGTTTTTT. It is translated as CASSLKAGELFF.

The chain combines TRBV24-1 with TRBJ1-1; possibly TRBD1 for D (6 bases). The CDR3 spans 13 residues. The germline CDR1 and CDR2 sequences are KGHDR and SFDVKD. The V gene lost 7 bases and the J gene lost 9 bases, with 17 bases spanning the gap. The CDR3 loop reads CATREAGDSKAFF. The CDR3 nucleotides are TGTGCCACCAGGGAGGCAGGGGATAGTAAAGCTTTCTTT.

The rearrangement uses TRBV29-1 and TRBJ2-7, with a possible D match to TRBD2 (6 bases). Trimming pared 7 bases from V and 3 bases from J, leaving 13 bases between. The CDR3 spans 12 residues. CDR1 SQVTM and CDR2 ANQGSEA come from the germline V gene. CDR3 bases: TGCAGCGCTATTGGAGGGCTCTACGAGCAGTACTTC. Amino acids: CSAIGGLYEQYF.

The chain has TRBV27 and TRBJ2-7, with D possibly being TRBD1 (5 bases). CDR1 and CDR2 (germline): MNHEY, SMNVEV (reference sequence). The CDR3 is 13 residues long. V dropped 4 bases and J dropped 3 bases, with 10 bases sitting between them. Here the CDR3 reads CASSYGRVYEQYF. The CDR3 bases are TGTGCCAGCAGTTACGGCAGGGTCTACGAGCAGTACTTC.

V usage is TRBV5-6 and J usage is TRBJ2-3, with D possibly matching TRBD1 (5 bases). Trimming took off 2 bases at V and 1 base at J, with 8 bases between the two ends. The V gene's germline CDR1 is SGHDT and CDR2 YYEEEE. The CDR3 loop spans 14 amino acids. The CDR3 reads CASSLWGGTDTQYF. In DNA form, the CDR3 reads TGTGCCAGCAGCTTATGGGGCGGCACAGATACGCAGTATTTT.

The chain couples TRBV5-6 to TRBJ2-7; 7 nucleotides align to TRBD2. The trim removed 0 bases at V and 7 bases at J, leaving 1 base unmatched. Germline CDR1 reads SGHDT; CDR2 reads YYEEEE. This CDR3 is built from 12 residues. CDR3 DNA: TGTGCCAGCAGCTTGGTGCGGGAGGAGCAGTACTTC. It encodes CASSLVREEQYF. The variable domain in full, with the rest retrieved from reference TRBV5-6 and TRBJ2-7, is DAGVTQSPTHLIKTRGQQVTLRCSPKSGHDTVSWYQQALGQGPQFIFQYYEEEERQRGNFPDRFSGHQFPNYSSELNVNALLLGDSALYLCASSLVREEQYFGPGTRLTVT.

The chain uses TRBV20-1 and TRBJ2-7; tentatively, D is TRBD1 or TRBD2 (5 bases each). Per germline, CDR1 DFQATT and CDR2 SNEGSKA (reference sequence). CDR3 size: 14 residues. Trimming took 1 base from V and 6 from J, leaving 16 bases between them. The CDR3 region has the DNA TGCAGTGCTAGAGGGGGCCAAGCGGTCCTCGAGCAGTACTTC. Protein sequence: CSARGGQAVLEQYF.

The chain joins TRBV29-1 to TRBJ2-2; D is undetermined. Germline V gene data show CDR1 as SQVTM and CDR2 as ANQGSEA. The germline V and J ends were trimmed by 6 bases and 1 base, with 6 bases remaining between them. This CDR3 is built from 12 residues. The CDR3 DNA follows: TGCAGCGTGGAATTGAACACCGGGGAGCTGTTTTTT. Translation: CSVELNTGELFF.

The V and J genes are TRBV2 and TRBJ1-1; tentative D call: TRBD1 (5 bases). V lost 5 bases to trimming and J lost 4 bases, with 11 bases between them. Germline V gene sequence: CDR1 SNHLY, CDR2 FYNNEI. The CDR3 is made up of 13 amino acids. CDR3 residues: CASSPGIGTEAFF. The CDR3, as DNA: TGTGCCAGCAGTCCAGGGATAGGCACTGAAGCTTTCTTT. The full variable domain, in which reference TRBV2 and TRBJ1-1 provide the parts outside the CDR3, is EPEVTQTPSHQVTQMGQEVILRCVPISNHLYFYWYRQILGQKVEFLVSFYNNEISEKSEIFDDQFSVERPDGSNFTLKIRSTKLEDSAMYFCASSPGIGTEAFFGQGTRLTVV.

J is TRBJ2-1 and V is TRBV30; no reliable D call. The CDR3 is 12 amino acids. Trimming cost V 4 bases and J 4 bases, with 8 bases left between them. CDR1 GTSNPN and CDR2 SVGIG come from the germline V gene (reference sequence). The CDR3: CAWNWGYNEQFF. DNA of the CDR3: TGTGCCTGGAATTGGGGTTACAATGAGCAGTTCTTC. Together with reference TRBV30 and TRBJ2-1, the CDR3 gives the full variable domain: SQTIHQWPATLVQPVGSPLSLECTVEGTSNPNLYWYRQAAGRGLQLLFYSVGIGQISSEVPQNLSASRPQDRQFILSSKKLLLSDSGFYLCAWNWGYNEQFFGPGTRLTVL.

The J gene is TRBJ1-1, the V gene TRBV24-1; tentatively, D is TRBD1 (5 bases). CDR1 is KGHDR, CDR2 SFDVKD, per germline. CDR3 length equals 13 residues. V dropped 4 bases and J dropped 7 bases, with 12 bases sitting between them. CDR3 nucleotide sequence: TGTGCCACCAGTGAGGGCCAGGGAGGTGAAGCTTTCTTT. This gives the protein CATSEGQGGEAFF.

V and J are TRBV29-1 and TRBJ1-1; possibly TRBD1 for D (6 bases). Germline CDR1 reads SQVTM; CDR2 reads ANQGSEA. This CDR3 spans 14 amino acids. V shed 6 bases and J shed 5 bases, with 19 bases lying between them. As DNA, the CDR3 is TGCAGCGTCGCGAGTCCGGGGGCCGGTACTGAAGCTTTCTTT. Translation gives CSVASPGAGTEAFF.

The chain employs TRBV7-9 and TRBJ2-7, with D tentatively TRBD2 (6 bases). This CDR3 is built from 14 residues. Looked up from germline, CDR1 is SEHNR and CDR2 is FQNEAQ (reference sequence). V was clipped by 1 base and J by 4 bases, with 11 bases between them. Here the CDR3 reads CASSLGRGAYEQYF. CDR3 in DNA: TGTGCCAGCAGCTTAGGGAGGGGAGCGTACGAGCAGTACTTC.

The sample holds one count of this clonotype. The rearrangement joins TRBV27 to TRBJ2-7; TRBD2 aligns across 8 bases. The germline V gene encodes CDR1 MNHEY and CDR2 SMNVEV (reference sequence). The CDR3 is made up of 14 amino acids. Trimming removed 3 bases from V and 5 bases from J; junction bases left unmatched: 6. The CDR3 here is CASSFGLAGNEQYF. CDR3 DNA sequence: TGTGCCAGCAGTTTTGGGCTAGCGGGTAACGAGCAGTACTTC.

The count of this clonotype is one. The CDR3 DNA sequence: TGCAGTGCTAGGAGTCCGTCGAGGGGCCCAGCCAAAAACATTCAGTACTTC. Protein product: CSARSPSRGPAKNIQYF. The chain carries TRBV20-1 and TRBJ2-4; D is possibly TRBD1 or TRBD2 (5 bases each). V lost 3 bases to trimming and J lost 0 bases, with 18 bases between them. Germline lookup yields CDR1 DFQATT and CDR2 SNEGSKA (reference sequence). The CDR3 runs to 17 residues.

The chain carries TRBV4-1 and TRBJ2-7, with 7 bases matching TRBD1. CDR3 length: 14 amino acids. V lost 4 bases and J lost 3; bases outside the gene matches: 6. Germline V CDR1 and CDR2: MGHRA, YSYEKL. Here the CDR3 reads CASSLSGQSYEQYF. CDR3 nucleotides: TGCGCCAGCAGCCTATCGGGACAGAGCTACGAGCAGTACTTC.

This clonotype appeared a few times. The V call is TRBV13, the J call TRBJ1-1; D not certain. The CDR3 runs 13 residues. V was trimmed by 4 bases and J by 0 bases, leaving 6 bases between them. The germline gives CDR1 PRHDT, CDR2 FYEKMQ (reference sequence). This CDR3 is CASSSIMNTEAFF. The CDR3 DNA reads as TGTGCCAGCAGCTCTATCATGAACACTGAAGCTTTCTTT.

This chain uses TRBV6-6 with TRBJ2-1; D uncertain. The CDR3 runs 12 residues. Germline V gene data show CDR1 as MNHNY and CDR2 as SVGAGI (reference sequence). Between the trimmed V and J ends, which lost 4 bases and 9 bases, there was a span of 10 bases. The DNA of the CDR3 is TGTGCCAGCAGTTTCCCGACAAGTGAGCAGTTCTTC. Protein product: CASSFPTSEQFF.

The gene calls are TRBV19 and TRBJ1-2; D is possibly TRBD1 (5 bases). The CDR3 sequence is 14 residues long. Per germline, CDR1 LNHDA and CDR2 SQIVND (reference sequence). Trimming stripped 9 bases from V and 5 bases from J, with 19 bases between. The CDR3 reads CASAESGLPYGYTF. In nucleotides, the CDR3 is TGTGCCAGCGCCGAGTCGGGACTCCCATATGGCTACACCTTC.

This chain uses TRBV29-1 with TRBJ2-1; no firm D call. The CDR3 totals 12 residues. Germline V gives CDR1 SQVTM, CDR2 ANQGSEA. V shed 6 bases and J shed 4 bases, with 10 bases lying between them. For the CDR3, the DNA is TGCAGCGTCCCCCCGAGGTACAATGAGCAGTTCTTC. It is translated as CSVPPRYNEQFF.

This chain links TRBV9 with TRBJ2-4; possible D gene TRBD2, 5 bases. V dropped 3 bases and J dropped 5 bases, with 12 bases sitting between them. CDR1 and CDR2 from the germline V gene are SGDLS and YYNGEE. There are 14 residues in the CDR3. The CDR3 reads CASSAPSEENIQYF. For the CDR3, the DNA is TGTGCCAGCAGCGCCCCCTCGGAGGAAAACATTCAGTACTTC.

This clonotype was recorded only once. This chain uses TRBV19 with TRBJ2-7; the match to TRBD1 covers 7 bases. The CDR3 is 14 amino acids. Germline V CDR1 and CDR2: LNHDA, SQIVND (reference sequence). V lost 3 bases and J lost 6; bases outside the gene matches: 8. For the CDR3, the DNA is TGTGCCAGTAGTATTCTCACAGGGGCTGGCGAGCAGTACTTC. Its protein is CASSILTGAGEQYF.

The V and J genes are TRBV5-6 and TRBJ2-1, with 8 bases that match TRBD2. CDR1 and CDR2 (germline): SGHDT, YYEEEE. J lost 0 bases, V lost 6 bases, and 8 bases had no gene match. The CDR3 totals 16 residues. The CDR3 loop is CASTSLAGSSYNEQFF. The DNA of the CDR3 is TGTGCCAGCACCTCCTTAGCGGGGAGCTCCTACAATGAGCAGTTCTTC.